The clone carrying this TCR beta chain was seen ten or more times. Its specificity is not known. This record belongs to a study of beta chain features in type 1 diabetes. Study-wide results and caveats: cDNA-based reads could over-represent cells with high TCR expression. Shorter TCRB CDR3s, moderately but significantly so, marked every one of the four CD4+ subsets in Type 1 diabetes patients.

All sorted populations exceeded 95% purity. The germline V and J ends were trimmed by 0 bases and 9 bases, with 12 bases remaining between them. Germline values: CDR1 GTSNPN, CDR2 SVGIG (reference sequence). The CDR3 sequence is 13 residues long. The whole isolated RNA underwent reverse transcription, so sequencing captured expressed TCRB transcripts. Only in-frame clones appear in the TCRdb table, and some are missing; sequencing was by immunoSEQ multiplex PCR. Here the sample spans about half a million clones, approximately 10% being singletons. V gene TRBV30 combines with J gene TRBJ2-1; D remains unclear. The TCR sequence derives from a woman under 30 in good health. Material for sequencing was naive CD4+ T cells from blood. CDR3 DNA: TGTGCCTGGAGTGTAGTGGGGTCTAGTGAGCAGTTCTTC. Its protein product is CAWSVVGSSEQFF.